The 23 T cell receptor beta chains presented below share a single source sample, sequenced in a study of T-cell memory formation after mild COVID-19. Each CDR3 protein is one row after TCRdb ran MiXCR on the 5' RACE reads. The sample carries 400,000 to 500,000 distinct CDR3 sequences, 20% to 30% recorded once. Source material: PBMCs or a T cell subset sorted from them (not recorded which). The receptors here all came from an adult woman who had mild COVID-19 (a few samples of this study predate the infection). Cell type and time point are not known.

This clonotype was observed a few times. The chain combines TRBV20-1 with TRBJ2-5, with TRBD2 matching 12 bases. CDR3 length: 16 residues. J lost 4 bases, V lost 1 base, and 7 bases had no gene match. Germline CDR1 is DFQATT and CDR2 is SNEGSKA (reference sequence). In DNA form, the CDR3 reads TGCAGTGCTAGAGCCTGGACTAGCGGGAATGGAGAGACCCAGTACTTC. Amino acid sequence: CSARAWTSGNGETQYF.

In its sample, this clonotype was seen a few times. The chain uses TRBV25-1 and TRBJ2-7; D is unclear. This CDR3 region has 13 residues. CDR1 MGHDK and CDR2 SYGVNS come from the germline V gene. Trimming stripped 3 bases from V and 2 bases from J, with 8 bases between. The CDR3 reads CASSENSPYEQYF. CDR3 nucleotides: TGTGCCAGCAGTGAGAACAGCCCCTACGAGCAGTACTTC.

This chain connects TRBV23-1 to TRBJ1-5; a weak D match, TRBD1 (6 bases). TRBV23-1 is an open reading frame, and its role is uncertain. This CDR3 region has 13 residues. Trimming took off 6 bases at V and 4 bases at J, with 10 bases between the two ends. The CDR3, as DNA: TGCGCCAGCAGCGGACAGAAAAATCAGCCCCAGCATTTT. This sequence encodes CASSGQKNQPQHF.

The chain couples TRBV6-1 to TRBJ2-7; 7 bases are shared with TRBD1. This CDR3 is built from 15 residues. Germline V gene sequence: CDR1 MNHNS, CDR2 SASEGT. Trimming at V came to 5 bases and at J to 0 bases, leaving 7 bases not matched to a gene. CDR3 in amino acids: CASSTGTAISYEQYF. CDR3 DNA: TGTGCCAGCAGTACCGGGACAGCCATCTCCTACGAGCAGTACTTC.

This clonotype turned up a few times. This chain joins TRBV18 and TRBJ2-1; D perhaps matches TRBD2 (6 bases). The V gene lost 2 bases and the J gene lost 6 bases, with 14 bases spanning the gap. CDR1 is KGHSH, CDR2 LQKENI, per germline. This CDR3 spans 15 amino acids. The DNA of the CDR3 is TGTGCCAGCTCACCAGGAATGCGGGGACCCAATGAGCAGTTCTTC. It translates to CASSPGMRGPNEQFF.

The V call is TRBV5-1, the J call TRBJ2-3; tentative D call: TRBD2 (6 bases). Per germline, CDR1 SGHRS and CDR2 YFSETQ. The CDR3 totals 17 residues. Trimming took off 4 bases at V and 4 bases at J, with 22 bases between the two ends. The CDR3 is CASSLGLSSSAADTQYF. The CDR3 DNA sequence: TGCGCCAGCAGCCTGGGTTTATCTTCTAGCGCTGCAGATACGCAGTATTTT.

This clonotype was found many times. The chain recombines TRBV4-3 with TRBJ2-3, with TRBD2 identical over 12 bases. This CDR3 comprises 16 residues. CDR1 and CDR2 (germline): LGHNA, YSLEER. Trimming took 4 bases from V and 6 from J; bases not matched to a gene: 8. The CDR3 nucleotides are TGCGCCAGCAGCCGGACCGGACTAGCGGGATTCGATACGCAGTATTTT. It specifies CASSRTGLAGFDTQYF.

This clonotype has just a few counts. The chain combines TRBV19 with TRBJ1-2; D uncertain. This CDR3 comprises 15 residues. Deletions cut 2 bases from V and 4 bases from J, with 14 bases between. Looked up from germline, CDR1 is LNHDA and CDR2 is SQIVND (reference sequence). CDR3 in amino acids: CASSIREETGYGYTF. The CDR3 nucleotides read TGTGCCAGTAGTATACGTGAGGAGACCGGCTATGGCTACACCTTC.

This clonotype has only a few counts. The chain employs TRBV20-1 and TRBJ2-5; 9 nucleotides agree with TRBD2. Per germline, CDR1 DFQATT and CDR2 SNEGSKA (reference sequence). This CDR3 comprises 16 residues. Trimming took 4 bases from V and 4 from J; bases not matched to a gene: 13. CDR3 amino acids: CSAIKGAGGYGETQYF. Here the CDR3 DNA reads TGCAGTGCTATTAAAGGAGCGGGGGGATATGGAGAGACCCAGTACTTC.

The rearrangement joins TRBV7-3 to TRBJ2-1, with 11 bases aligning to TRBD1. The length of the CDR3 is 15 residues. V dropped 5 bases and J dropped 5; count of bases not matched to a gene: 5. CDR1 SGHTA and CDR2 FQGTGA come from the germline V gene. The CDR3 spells CASSPDRGRHNEQFF. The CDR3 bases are TGTGCCAGCAGCCCGGACAGGGGGCGGCACAATGAGCAGTTCTTC. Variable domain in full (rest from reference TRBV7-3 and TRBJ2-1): GAGVSQTPSNKVTEKGKYVELRCDPISGHTALYWYRQSLGQGPEFLIYFQGTGAADDSGLPNDRFFAVRPEGSVSTLKIQRTERGDSAVYLCASSPDRGRHNEQFFGPGTRLTVL.

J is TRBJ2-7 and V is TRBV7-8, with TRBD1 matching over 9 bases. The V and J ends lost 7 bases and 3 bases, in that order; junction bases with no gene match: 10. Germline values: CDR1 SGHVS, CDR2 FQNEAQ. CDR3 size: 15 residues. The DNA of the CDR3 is TGTGCCAGCATTGAAACCGGGACAGGGATCTACGAGCAGTACTTC. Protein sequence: CASIETGTGIYEQYF. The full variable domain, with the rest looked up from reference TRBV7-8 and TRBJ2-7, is GAGVSQSPRYKVAKRGQDVALRCDPISGHVSLFWYQQALGQGPEFLTYFQNEAQLDKSGLPSDRFFAERPEGSVSTLKIQRTQQEDSAVYLCASIETGTGIYEQYFGPGTRLTVT.

The DNA for the CDR3 is TGTGCCACCAGTGATGGAGGGGCCGAGCGTCGGGAGACCCAGTACTTC. Translating it yields CATSDGGAERRETQYF. The chain combines TRBV24-1 with TRBJ2-5; the D gene is possibly TRBD2 (6 bases). V was cut by 3 bases and J by 5 bases, with 18 bases left in between. The CDR3 sequence is 16 residues long. Germline V CDR1 and CDR2: KGHDR, SFDVKD.

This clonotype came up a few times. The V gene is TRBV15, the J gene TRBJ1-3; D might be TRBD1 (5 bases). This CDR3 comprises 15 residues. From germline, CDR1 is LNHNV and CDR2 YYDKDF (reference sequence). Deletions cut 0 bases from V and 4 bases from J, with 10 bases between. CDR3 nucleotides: TGTGCCACCAGCAGAGATGAGGGGATGGGAAACACCATATATTTT. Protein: CATSRDEGMGNTIYF.

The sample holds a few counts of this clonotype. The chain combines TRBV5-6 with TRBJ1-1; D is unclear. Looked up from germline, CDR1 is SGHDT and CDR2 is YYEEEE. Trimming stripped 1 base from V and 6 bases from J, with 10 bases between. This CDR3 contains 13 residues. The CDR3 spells CASSLSYGAEAFF. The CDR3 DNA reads TGTGCCAGCAGCTTGTCTTACGGGGCTGAAGCTTTCTTT.

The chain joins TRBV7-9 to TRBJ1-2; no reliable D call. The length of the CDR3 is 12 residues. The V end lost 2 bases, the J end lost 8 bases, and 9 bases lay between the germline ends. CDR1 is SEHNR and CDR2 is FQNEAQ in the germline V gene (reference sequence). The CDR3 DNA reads TGTGCCAGCAGCTTACAAAGTCAGGGCTACACCTTC. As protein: CASSLQSQGYTF.

CDR3 region: CASSLRQGTQETQYF. The DNA of the CDR3 is TGTGCCAGCAGCCTCCGACAGGGGACTCAAGAGACCCAGTACTTC. This sequence joins TRBV28 and TRBJ2-5; 8 nucleotides line up with TRBD1. V trimming: 6 bases; J trimming: 2 bases; junction bases outside the gene matches: 8. Germline-derived CDR1 and CDR2 are MDHEN and SYDVKM. The CDR3 runs 15 residues.

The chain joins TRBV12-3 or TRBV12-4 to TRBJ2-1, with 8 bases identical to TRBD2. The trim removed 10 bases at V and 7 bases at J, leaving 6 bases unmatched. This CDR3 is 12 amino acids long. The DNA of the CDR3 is TGTGCCACCGGACGGGGGGGGAATGAGCAGTTCTTC. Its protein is CATGRGGNEQFF.

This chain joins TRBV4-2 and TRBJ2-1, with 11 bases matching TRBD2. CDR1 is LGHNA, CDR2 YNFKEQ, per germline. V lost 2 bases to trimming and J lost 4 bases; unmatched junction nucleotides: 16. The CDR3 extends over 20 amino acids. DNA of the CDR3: TGTGCCAGCAGCCAATCAGCAAGGACTAGCGGGTCGCGAGTGTACAATGAGCAGTTCTTC. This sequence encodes CASSQSARTSGSRVYNEQFF.

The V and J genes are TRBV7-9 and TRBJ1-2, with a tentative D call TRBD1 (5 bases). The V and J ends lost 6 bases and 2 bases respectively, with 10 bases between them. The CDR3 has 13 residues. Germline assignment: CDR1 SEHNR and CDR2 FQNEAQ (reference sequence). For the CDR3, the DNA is TGTGCCAGCAGTCGGGGGGAGAACTATGGCTACACCTTC. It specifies CASSRGENYGYTF.

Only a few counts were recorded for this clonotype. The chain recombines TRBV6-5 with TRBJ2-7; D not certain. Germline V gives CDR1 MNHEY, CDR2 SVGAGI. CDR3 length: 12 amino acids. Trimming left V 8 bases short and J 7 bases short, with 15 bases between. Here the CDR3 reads CASLTPSLEQYF. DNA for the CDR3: TGTGCCAGCTTGACACCATCCCTAGAGCAGTACTTC.

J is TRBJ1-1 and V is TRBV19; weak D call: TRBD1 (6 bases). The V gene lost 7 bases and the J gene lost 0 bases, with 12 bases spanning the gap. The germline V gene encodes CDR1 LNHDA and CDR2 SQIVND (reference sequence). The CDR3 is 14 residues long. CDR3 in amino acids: CASNPGTLNTEAFF. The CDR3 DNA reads TGTGCCAGTAATCCTGGGACACTGAACACTGAAGCTTTCTTT. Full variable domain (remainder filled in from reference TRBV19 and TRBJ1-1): DGGITQSPKYLFRKEGQNVTLSCEQNLNHDAMYWYRQDPGQGLRLIYYSQIVNDFQKGDIAEGYSVSREKKESFPLTVTSAQKNPTAFYLCASNPGTLNTEAFFGQGTRLTVV.

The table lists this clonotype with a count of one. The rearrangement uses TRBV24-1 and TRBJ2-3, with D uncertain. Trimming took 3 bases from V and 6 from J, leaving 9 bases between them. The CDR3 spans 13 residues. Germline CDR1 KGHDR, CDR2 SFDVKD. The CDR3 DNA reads TGTGCCACCAGTGATAAGACCAGGGATACGCAGTATTTT. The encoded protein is CATSDKTRDTQYF.

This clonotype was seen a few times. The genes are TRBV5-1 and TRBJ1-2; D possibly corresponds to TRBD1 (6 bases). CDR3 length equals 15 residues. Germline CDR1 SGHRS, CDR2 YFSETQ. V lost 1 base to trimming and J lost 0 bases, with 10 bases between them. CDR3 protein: CASSLRGGANYGYTF. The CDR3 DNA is TGCGCCAGCAGCTTGAGGGGGGGAGCTAACTATGGCTACACCTTC.